The clone carrying this T cell receptor beta chain has only a few counts. Its antigen is not identified. Per germline, CDR1 MDHEN and CDR2 SYDVKM. The CDR3 runs to 13 residues. V dropped 6 bases and J dropped 8; count of bases not matched to a gene: 3. TCRdb's table, derived via immunoSEQ multiplex PCR, lists solely in-frame clones and lacks some. The sample shows around 100,000 clones, 80% to 95% of them seen only once. The data stem from a study of T cell responses to AZD1222 COVID-19 vaccine. Regarding the study as a whole: Vaccine-related CD4 TCRs covered spike, predominating at 160-218 and 743-854.

This TCR was recovered from an adult in good health. The chain joins TRBV28 to TRBJ2-2; 10 bases are shared with TRBD2. The specimen comprised peripheral blood, sampled on day 0 of AZD1222 vaccination. The CDR3 spells CASRDSGRGELFF. In DNA, the CDR3 is TGTGCCAGCAGAGATAGCGGGAGGGGGGAGCTGTTTTTT. The entire variable domain, with the rest obtained from reference TRBV28 and TRBJ2-2, is as follows: DVKVTQSSRYLVKRTGEKVFLECVQDMDHENMFWYRQDPGLGLRLIYFSYDVKMKEKGDIPEGYSVSREKKERFSLILESASTNQTSMYLCASRDSGRGELFFGEGSRLTVL.